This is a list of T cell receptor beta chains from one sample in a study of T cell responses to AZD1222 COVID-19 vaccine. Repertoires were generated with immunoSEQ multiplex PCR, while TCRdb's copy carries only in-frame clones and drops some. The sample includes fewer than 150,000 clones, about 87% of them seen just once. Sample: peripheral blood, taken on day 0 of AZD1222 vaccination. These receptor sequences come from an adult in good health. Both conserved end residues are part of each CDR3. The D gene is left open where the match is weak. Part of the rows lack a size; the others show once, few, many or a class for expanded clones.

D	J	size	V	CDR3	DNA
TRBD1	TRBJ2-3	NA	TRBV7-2	CASSLVHHRGQKSTDTQYF	TGTGCCAGCAGCTTAGTTCACCACAGGGGGCAAAAGAGCACAGATACGCAGTATTTT
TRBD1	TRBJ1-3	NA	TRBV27	CASSTIRDRKNTIYF	TGTGCCAGCAGCACGATCCGGGACAGAAAAAACACCATATATTTT
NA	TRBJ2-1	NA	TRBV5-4	CASSLSGPLSSYNEQFF	TGTGCCAGCAGCTTGTCTGGACCTCTTAGCTCCTACAATGAGCAGTTCTTC
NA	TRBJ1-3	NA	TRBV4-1	CASSQPRRSGNTIYF	TGCGCCAGCAGCCAACCCAGACGCTCTGGAAACACCATATATTTT
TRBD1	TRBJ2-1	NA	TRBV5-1	CASSPTGGSYNEQFF	TGCGCCAGCAGCCCAACAGGGGGCTCCTACAATGAGCAGTTCTTC
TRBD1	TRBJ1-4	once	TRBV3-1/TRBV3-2	CASSQGQGVSEKLFF	TGTGCCAGCAGCCAAGGACAGGGAGTCAGCGAAAAACTGTTTTTT
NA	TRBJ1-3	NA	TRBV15	CATSNTSSGNTIYF	TGTGCCACCAGCAACACAAGCTCTGGAAACACCATATATTTT
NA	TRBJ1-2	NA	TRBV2	CASSLGVLEGFRGYTF	TGTGCCAGCAGCCTAGGGGTCCTTGAGGGGTTTCGGGGCTACACCTTC
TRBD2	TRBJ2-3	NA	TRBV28	CASSSPYGLAGDTDTQYF	TGTGCCAGCAGTTCCCCATATGGACTAGCGGGGGACACAGATACGCAGTATTTT
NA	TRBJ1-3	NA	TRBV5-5	CAGSRDSEYGNTIYF	TGTGCCGGAAGCCGGGACTCGGAGTACGGAAACACCATATATTTT
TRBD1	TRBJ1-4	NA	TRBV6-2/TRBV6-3	CASSNGQGLDEKLFF	TGTGCCAGCAGTAACGGACAGGGCCTAGATGAAAAACTGTTTTTT
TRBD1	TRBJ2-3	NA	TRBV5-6	CASSPMAGTGNSDTQYF	TGTGCCAGCAGCCCGATGGCGGGGACAGGGAATTCAGATACGCAGTATTTT
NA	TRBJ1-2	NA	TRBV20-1	CSARKDYGYTF	TGCAGTGCTCGGAAGGACTATGGCTACACCTTC
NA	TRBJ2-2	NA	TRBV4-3	CASSQETAPLNTGELFF	TGCGCCAGCAGCCAAGAGACAGCACCTCTGAACACCGGGGAGCTGTTTTTT
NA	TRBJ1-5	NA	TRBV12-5	CASVGGSGNQPQHF	TGTGCTAGTGTCGGGGGCTCGGGAAATCAGCCCCAGCATTTT
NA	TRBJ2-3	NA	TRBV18	CASSRIRGATDTQYF	TGTGCCAGCTCACGTATCAGGGGGGCGACAGATACGCAGTATTTT
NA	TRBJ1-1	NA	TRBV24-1	CATSGAGSEAFF	TGTGCCACCAGTGGGGCAGGCTCGGAAGCTTTCTTT
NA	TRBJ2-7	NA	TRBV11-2	CASSFLGGSYEQYF	TGTGCCAGCAGCTTTCTCGGCGGCTCCTACGAGCAGTACTTC
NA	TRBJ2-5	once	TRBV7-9	CASSSQETQYF	TGTGCCAGCAGCTCCCAAGAGACCCAGTACTTC
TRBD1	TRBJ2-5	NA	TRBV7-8	CASSKDPPTGGWRKTQYF	TGTGCCAGCAGCAAGGACCCCCCGACAGGGGGCTGGAGGAAGACCCAGTACTTC
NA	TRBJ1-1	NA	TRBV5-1	CASSLGNTMNTEAFF	TGCGCCAGCAGCTTAGGGAATACCATGAACACTGAAGCTTTCTTT
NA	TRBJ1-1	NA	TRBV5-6	CASSLTGSNTEAFF	TGTGCCAGCAGCCTGACAGGATCGAACACTGAAGCTTTCTTT
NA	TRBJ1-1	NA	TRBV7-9	CASSLGTALTGTEAFF	TGTGCCAGCAGCCTCGGGACGGCCTTAACGGGCACTGAAGCTTTCTTT
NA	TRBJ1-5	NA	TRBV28	CASSLGLSNQPQHF	TGTGCCAGCAGTTTAGGCCTTAGCAATCAGCCCCAGCATTTT
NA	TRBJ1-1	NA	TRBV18	CASSPTAADTEAFF	TGTGCCAGCTCTCCGACAGCTGCGGACACTGAAGCTTTCTTT
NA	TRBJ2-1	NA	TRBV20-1	CSASLVLETPGEQFF	TGCAGTGCTAGTCTTGTTCTGGAGACACCCGGCGAGCAGTTCTTC
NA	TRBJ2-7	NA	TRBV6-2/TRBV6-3	CASSWTDTSEQYF	TGTGCCAGCAGCTGGACGGATACGTCCGAGCAGTACTTC
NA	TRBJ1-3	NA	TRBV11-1	CASSLEGSGNTIYF	TGTGCCAGCAGCTTGGAGGGATCTGGAAACACCATATATTTT
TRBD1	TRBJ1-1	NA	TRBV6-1	CASSDEQGGNTEAFF	TGTGCCAGCAGTGACGAACAGGGGGGTAACACTGAAGCTTTCTTT
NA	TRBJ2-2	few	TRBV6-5	CAHPAGSRELSELFF	TGTGCCCACCCGGCGGGGAGCCGAGAATTGTCGGAGCTGTTTTTT
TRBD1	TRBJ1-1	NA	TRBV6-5	CASSPRTGMNTEAFF	TGTGCCAGCAGTCCGAGGACAGGGATGAACACTGAAGCTTTCTTT
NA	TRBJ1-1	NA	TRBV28	CASSPKTGAFF	TGTGCCAGCAGTCCCAAGACCGGGGCTTTCTTT
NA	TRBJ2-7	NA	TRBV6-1	CASSEAEVYEQYF	TGTGCCAGCAGTGAAGCGGAGGTCTACGAGCAGTACTTC
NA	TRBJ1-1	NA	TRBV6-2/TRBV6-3	CASSWGSGTEAFF	TGTGCCAGCAGTTGGGGTTCAGGCACTGAAGCTTTCTTT
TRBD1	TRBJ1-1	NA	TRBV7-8	CASSLRTGLSKNTEAFF	TGTGCCAGCAGCTTAAGGACAGGGTTGTCCAAGAACACTGAAGCTTTCTTT